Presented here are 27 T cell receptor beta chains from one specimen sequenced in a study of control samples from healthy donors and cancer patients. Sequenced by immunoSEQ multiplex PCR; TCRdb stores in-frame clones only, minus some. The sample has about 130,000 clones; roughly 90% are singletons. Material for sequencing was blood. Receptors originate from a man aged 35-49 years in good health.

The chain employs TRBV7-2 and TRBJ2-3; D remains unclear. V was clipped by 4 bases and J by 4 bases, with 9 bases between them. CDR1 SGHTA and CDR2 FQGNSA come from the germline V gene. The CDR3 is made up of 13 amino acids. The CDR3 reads CASSSVRSDTQYF. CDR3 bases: TGTGCCAGCAGCTCTGTGCGGTCAGATACGCAGTATTTT.

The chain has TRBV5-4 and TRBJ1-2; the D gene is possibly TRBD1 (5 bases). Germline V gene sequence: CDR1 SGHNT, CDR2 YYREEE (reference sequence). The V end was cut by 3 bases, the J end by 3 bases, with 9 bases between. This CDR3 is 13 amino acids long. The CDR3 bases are TGTGCCAGCAGCTCCGGGACGGACTATGGCTACACCTTC. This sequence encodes CASSSGTDYGYTF.

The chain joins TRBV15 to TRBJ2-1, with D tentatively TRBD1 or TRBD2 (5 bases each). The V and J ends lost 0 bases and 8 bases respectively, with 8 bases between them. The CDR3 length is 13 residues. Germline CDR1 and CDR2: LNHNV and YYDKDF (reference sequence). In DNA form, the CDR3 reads TGTGCCACCAGCAGAGACGTGGGGGATGAGCAGTTCTTC. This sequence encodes CATSRDVGDEQFF.

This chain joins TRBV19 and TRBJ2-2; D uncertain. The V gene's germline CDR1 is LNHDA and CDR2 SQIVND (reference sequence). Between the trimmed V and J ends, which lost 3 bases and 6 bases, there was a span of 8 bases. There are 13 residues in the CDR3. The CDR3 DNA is TGTGCCAGTAGTATTTCGGATCCCGGGGAGCTGTTTTTT. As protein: CASSISDPGELFF.

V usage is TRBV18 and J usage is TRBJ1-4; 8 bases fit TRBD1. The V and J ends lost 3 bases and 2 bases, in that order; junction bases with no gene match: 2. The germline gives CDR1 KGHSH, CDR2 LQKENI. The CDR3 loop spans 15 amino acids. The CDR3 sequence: CASSPRGPTNEKLFF. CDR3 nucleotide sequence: TGTGCCAGCTCACCCAGGGGGCCGACTAATGAAAAACTGTTTTTT.

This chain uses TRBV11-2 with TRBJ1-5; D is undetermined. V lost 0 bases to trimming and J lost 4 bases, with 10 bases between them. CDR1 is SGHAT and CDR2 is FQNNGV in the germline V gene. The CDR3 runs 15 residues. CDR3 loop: CASSLEGMGNQPQHF. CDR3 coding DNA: TGTGCCAGCAGCTTAGAGGGGATGGGAAATCAGCCCCAGCATTTT.

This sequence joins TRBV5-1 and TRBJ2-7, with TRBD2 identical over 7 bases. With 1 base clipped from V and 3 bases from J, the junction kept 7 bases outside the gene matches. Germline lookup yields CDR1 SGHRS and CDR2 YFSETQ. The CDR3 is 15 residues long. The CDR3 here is CASSLMASGLYEQYF. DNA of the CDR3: TGCGCCAGCAGCTTGATGGCTAGCGGACTCTACGAGCAGTACTTC. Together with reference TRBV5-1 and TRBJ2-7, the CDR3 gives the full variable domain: KAGVTQTPRYLIKTRGQQVTLSCSPISGHRSVSWYQQTPGQGLQFLFEYFSETQRNKGNFPGRFSGRQFSNSRSEMNVSTLELGDSALYLCASSLMASGLYEQYFGPGTRLTVT.

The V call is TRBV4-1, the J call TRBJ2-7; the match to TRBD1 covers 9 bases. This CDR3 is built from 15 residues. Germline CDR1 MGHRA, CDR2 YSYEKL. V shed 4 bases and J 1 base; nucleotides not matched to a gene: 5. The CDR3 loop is CASSLRTGESYEQYF. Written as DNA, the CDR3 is TGCGCCAGCAGCCTCAGGACAGGGGAGTCCTACGAGCAGTACTTC.

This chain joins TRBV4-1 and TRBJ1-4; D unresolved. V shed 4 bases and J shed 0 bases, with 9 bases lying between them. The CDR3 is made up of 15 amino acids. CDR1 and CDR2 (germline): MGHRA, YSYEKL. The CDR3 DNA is TGCGCCAGCAGCCCGAAAGTTGCAACTAATGAAAAACTGTTTTTT. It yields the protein CASSPKVATNEKLFF.

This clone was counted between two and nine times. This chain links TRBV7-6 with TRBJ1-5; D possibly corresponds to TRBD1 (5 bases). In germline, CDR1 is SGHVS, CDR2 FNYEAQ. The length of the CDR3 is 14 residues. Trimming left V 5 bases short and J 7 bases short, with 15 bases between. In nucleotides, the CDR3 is TGTGCCAGCAGCGAGGGTAGCCAGGGCCAGCCCCAGCATTTT. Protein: CASSEGSQGQPQHF.

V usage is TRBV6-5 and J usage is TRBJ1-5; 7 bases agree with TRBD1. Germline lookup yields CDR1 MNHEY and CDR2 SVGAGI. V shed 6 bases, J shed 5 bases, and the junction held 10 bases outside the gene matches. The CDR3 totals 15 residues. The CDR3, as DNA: TGTGCCAGCAGGAGATCTCGGGACAGCTATCAGCCCCAGCATTTT. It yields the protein CASRRSRDSYQPQHF.

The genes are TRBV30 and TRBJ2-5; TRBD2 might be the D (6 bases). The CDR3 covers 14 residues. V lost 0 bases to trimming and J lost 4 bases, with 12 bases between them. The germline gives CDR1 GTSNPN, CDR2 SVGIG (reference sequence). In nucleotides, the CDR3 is TGTGCCTGGAGTGTACCTGGGCGGGGAGAGACCCAGTACTTC. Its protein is CAWSVPGRGETQYF.

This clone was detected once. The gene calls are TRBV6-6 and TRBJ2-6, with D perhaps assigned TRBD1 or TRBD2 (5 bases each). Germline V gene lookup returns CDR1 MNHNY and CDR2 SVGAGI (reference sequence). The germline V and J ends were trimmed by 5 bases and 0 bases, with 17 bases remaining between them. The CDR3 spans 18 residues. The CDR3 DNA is TGTGCCAGCAGTCGAACCGGGACCGCGAGCTCTGGGGCCAACGTCCTGACTTTC. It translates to CASSRTGTASSGANVLTF.

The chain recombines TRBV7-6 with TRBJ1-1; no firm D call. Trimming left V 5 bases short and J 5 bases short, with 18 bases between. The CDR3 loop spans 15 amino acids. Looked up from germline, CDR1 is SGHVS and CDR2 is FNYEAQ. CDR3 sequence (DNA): TGTGCCAGCAGCCCTCAATATGGGGTTGGTACTGAAGCTTTCTTT. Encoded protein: CASSPQYGVGTEAFF.

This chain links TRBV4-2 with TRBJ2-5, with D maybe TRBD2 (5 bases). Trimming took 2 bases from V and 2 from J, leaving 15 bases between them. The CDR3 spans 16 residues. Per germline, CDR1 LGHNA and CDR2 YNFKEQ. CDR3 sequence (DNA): TGTGCCAGCAGCCAAAGGACTGCCTCAATTCAAGAGACCCAGTACTTC. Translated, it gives CASSQRTASIQETQYF.

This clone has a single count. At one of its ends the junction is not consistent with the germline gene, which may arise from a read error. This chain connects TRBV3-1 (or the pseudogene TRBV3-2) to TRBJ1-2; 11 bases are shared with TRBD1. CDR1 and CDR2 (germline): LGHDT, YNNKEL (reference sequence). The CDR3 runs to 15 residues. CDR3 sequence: CAGSHGTGGYYGYTF. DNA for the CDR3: TGTGCCGGCAGCCACGGGACAGGGGGATACTATGGCTACACCTTC.

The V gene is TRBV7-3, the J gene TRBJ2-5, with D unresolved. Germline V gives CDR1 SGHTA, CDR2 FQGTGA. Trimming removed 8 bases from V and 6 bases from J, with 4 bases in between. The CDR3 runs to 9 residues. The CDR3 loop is CASRKTQYF. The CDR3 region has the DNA TGTGCCAGCCGAAAGACCCAGTACTTC.

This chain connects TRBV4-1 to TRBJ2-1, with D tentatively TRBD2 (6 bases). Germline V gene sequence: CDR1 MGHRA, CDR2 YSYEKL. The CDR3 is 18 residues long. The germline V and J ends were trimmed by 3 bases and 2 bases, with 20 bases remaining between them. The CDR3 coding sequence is TGCGCCAGCAGCCACGACCTGGCCGGGACTCTACCCTACAATGAGCAGTTCTTC. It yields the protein CASSHDLAGTLPYNEQFF.

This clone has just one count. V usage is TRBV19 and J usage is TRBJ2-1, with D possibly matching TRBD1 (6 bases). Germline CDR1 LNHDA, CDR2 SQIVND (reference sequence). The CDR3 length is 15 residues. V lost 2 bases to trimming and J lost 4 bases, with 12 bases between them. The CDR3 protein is CASSILPGTYNEQFF. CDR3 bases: TGTGCCAGTAGTATATTACCAGGGACATACAATGAGCAGTTCTTC. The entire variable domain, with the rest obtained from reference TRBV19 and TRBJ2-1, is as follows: DGGITQSPKYLFRKEGQNVTLSCEQNLNHDAMYWYRQDPGQGLRLIYYSQIVNDFQKGDIAEGYSVSREKKESFPLTVTSAQKNPTAFYLCASSILPGTYNEQFFGPGTRLTVL.

This CDR3 is CASSTPSGGLYEQYF. As DNA, the CDR3 is TGTGCCAGCAGTACCCCAAGCGGGGGATTGTACGAGCAGTACTTC. The V call is TRBV28, the J call TRBJ2-7, with 8 bases identical to TRBD2. The CDR3 loop spans 15 amino acids. Germline V gene lookup returns CDR1 MDHEN and CDR2 SYDVKM. Unmatched junction bases numbered 10, after V lost 5 bases and J lost 4 bases.

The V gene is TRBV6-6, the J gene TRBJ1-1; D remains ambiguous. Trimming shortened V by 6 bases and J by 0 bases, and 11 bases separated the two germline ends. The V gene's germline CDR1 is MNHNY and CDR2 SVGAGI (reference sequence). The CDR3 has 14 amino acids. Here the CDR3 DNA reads TGTGCCAGCAGCCCTAAGGGCCTGAACACTGAAGCTTTCTTT. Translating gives CASSPKGLNTEAFF.

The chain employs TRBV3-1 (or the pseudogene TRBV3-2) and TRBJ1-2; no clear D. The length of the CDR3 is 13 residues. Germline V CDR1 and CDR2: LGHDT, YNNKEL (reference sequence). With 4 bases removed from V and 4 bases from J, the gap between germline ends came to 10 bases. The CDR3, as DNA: TGTGCCAGCAGCCCTCCACAGTTCTATGGCTACACCTTC. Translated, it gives CASSPPQFYGYTF.

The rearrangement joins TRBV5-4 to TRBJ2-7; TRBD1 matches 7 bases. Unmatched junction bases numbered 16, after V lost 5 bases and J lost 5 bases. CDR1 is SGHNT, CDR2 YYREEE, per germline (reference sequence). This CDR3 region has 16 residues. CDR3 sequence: CASSRPRQGVVDEQYF. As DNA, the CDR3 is TGTGCCAGCAGTCGCCCCCGGCAGGGGGTTGTCGACGAGCAGTACTTC.

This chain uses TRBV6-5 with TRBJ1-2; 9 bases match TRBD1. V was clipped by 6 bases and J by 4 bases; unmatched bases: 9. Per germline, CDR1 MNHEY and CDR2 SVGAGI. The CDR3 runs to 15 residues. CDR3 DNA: TGTGCCAGCAGAGGCCTTGGACAGGGGACCTATGGCTACACCTTC. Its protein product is CASRGLGQGTYGYTF.

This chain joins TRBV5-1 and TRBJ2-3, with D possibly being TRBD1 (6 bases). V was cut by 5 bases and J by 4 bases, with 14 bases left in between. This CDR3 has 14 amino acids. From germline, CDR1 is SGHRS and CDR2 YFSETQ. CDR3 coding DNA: TGCGCCAGCAGACTTGGACAGATGGCAGATACGCAGTATTTT. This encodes CASRLGQMADTQYF.

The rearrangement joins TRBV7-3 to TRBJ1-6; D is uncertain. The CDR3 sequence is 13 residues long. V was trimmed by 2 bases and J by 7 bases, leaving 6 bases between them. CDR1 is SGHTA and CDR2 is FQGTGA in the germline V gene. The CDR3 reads CASSLSPNSPLHF. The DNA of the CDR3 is TGTGCCAGCAGCTTATCGCCGAATTCACCCCTCCACTTT.

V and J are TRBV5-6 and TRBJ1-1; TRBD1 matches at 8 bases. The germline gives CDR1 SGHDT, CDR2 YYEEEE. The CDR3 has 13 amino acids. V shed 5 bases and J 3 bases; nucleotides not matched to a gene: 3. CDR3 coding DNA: TGTGCCAGCAGTATGACAGGGGACACTGAAGCTTTCTTT. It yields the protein CASSMTGDTEAFF.